This TCR beta chain was documented in a study of T-cell reconstitution after alpha-beta-depleted transplantation in children. General study findings and limits: Several patients had high TCRbeta diversity at day 60; it came from surviving recipient T cells and thymic progenitors. Reported findings indicate that, about two months after transplant, alpha-beta T cells came from several hundred expanded clones, which were derived from non-depleted graft cells. At the one-year point after transplant, T-cell counts and TCRbeta diversity were found to come mostly from T cells that had been newly produced.

This clonotype was observed at least ten times. Antigen unknown. Library preparation (for TCRbeta) was performed with unique molecular identifiers. MiXCR was run by TCRdb on the PCR reads, yielding one entry per CDR3 protein. The sample includes approximately 490,000 distinct CDR3 sequences, 10% to 13% of them seen just once. V was pared by 0 bases and J by 3 bases, with 4 bases of the junction left unmatched. Germline values: CDR1 DFQATT, CDR2 SNEGSKA (reference sequence). This CDR3 comprises 14 residues. Sequencing was performed on PBMCs, taken before TCRalphabeta/CD19-depleted stem cell transplant. This receptor was obtained from a child aged 2 to 9 with inherited bone marrow failure, due to receive a stem cell transplant. This chain uses TRBV20-1 with TRBJ2-7; 8 bases match TRBD2. Here the CDR3 DNA reads TGCAGTGCTAGAGAAGCGGGAGCTGTCTACGAGCAGTACTTC. Protein: CSAREAGAVYEQYF.